Included here is one T cell receptor beta chain sequence, with context. Its cognate antigen is unknown. This record belongs to a study of CD8+CD57+ T cells in acquired aplastic anemia. Whole-study context: The mean DNA yield obtained from sorted CD4+ and CD8+ cells came to about 3.2 ug. Notes on the study in general: There were approximately 27 CD8+ CDR3 sequences that occurred in both patients and controls. Patients and controls were not found to differ significantly in CD8+ Simpson's diversity.

The CDR3 is 15 amino acids. The V and J ends lost 9 bases and 4 bases, in that order; junction bases with no gene match: 10. From germline, CDR1 is SGHTA and CDR2 FQGNSA. It was genomic DNA that served as the template for profiling TCR beta VDJ and CDR3. TCRdb analysed the reads with MiXCR anew, one entry per CDR3 protein. The table records around 180,000 distinct CDR3 sequences, approximately 60% of them present only once. The sequenced sample consisted of sorted CD4+, CD8+, or CD8+CD57+ T cells (not recorded which) from PBMCs. V usage is TRBV7-2 and J usage is TRBJ2-7; TRBD1 matches at 12 bases. The source of this sequence is a human donor in good health. The CDR3 coding sequence is TGTGCCAGTAGTCATCCGGGACAGGGGGCGTACGAGCAGTACTTC. This gives the protein CASSHPGQGAYEQYF.